Below are 6 T cell receptor beta chains sequenced from a single sample in a study of beta chain features in type 1 diabetes. Expressed TCRB transcripts were sequenced because the entire RNA isolate underwent reverse transcription. Profiled with immunoSEQ multiplex PCR; TCRdb holds only in-frame clones, not every one. Of tens of thousands of clones listed, around 50% were seen once; the top ten hold around 0.25%. The material sequenced was stem cell memory CD4+ T cells from blood. The receptors were gathered from a young woman in good health.

The CDR3 spells CASSPDRGYEKLFF. CDR3 coding DNA: TGTGCCAGCAGCCCCGACAGGGGTTATGAAAAACTGTTTTTT. V is TRBV7-6 and J is TRBJ1-4; 8 nucleotides line up with TRBD1. CDR3 length: 14 residues. Germline-derived CDR1 and CDR2 are SGHVS and FNYEAQ. V was clipped by 5 bases and J by 6 bases; unmatched bases: 5.

The rearrangement uses TRBV5-4 and TRBJ2-1; TRBD2 matches 9 bases. CDR3 length: 12 amino acids. V was pared by 3 bases and J by 13 bases, with 5 bases of the junction left unmatched. Looked up from germline, CDR1 is SGHNT and CDR2 is YYREEE (reference sequence). CDR3 DNA: TGTGCCAGCAGCTCGGGGCGGGAGGGCCAGTTCTTC. Amino acid sequence: CASSSGREGQFF. The full variable domain, rest sourced from reference TRBV5-4 and TRBJ2-1, is ETGVTQSPTHLIKTRGQQVTLRCSSQSGHNTVSWYQQALGQGPQFIFQYYREEENGRGNFPPRFSGLQFPNYSSELNVNALELDDSALYLCASSSGREGQFFGPGTRLTVL.

The table lists this clone with a few counts. This chain links TRBV28 with TRBJ2-6; D might be TRBD1 (6 bases). CDR1 and CDR2 (germline): MDHEN, SYDVKM. The CDR3 has 15 residues. The V end lost 5 bases, the J end lost 2 bases, and 10 bases lay between the germline ends. CDR3 loop: CASSKQGTGANVLTF. Written as DNA, the CDR3 is TGTGCCAGCAGTAAACAGGGTACTGGGGCCAACGTCCTGACTTTC. The full variable domain, its missing parts supplied by reference TRBV28 and TRBJ2-6, is DVKVTQSSRYLVKRTGEKVFLECVQDMDHENMFWYRQDPGLGLRLIYFSYDVKMKEKGDIPEGYSVSREKKERFSLILESASTNQTSMYLCASSKQGTGANVLTFGAGSRLTVL.

The CDR3 loop reads CASAPRGANQPQHF. As DNA, the CDR3 is TGTGCCAGCGCCCCCAGGGGGGCCAATCAGCCCCAGCATTTT. The gene calls are TRBV25-1 and TRBJ1-5; 7 bases are a match to TRBD1. Germline V gene lookup returns CDR1 MGHDK and CDR2 SYGVNS. With 8 bases clipped from V and 3 bases from J, the junction kept 7 bases outside the gene matches. This CDR3 is 14 amino acids long. Filled out from reference TRBV25-1 and TRBJ1-5, the complete variable domain reads EADIYQTPRYLVIGTGKKITLECSQTMGHDKMYWYQQDPGMELHLIHYSYGVNSTEKGDLSSESTVSRIRTEHFPLTLESARPSHTSQYLCASAPRGANQPQHFGDGTRLSIL.

The chain employs TRBV28 and TRBJ2-3; tentatively, D is TRBD1 (5 bases). CDR1 is MDHEN, CDR2 SYDVKM, per germline. V was clipped by 7 bases and J by 10 bases, with 15 bases between them. The CDR3 sequence is 12 residues long. The DNA for the CDR3 is TGTGCCAGCATCGAAAAAGGGGCAGCGCAGTATTTT. Encoded protein: CASIEKGAAQYF.

The chain couples TRBV7-2 to TRBJ1-1, with a tentative D call TRBD1 (5 bases). In germline, CDR1 is SGHTA, CDR2 FQGNSA. The V gene lost 1 base and the J gene lost 4 bases, with 13 bases spanning the gap. This CDR3 contains 15 residues. The chain's CDR3 is CASSLDSPRATEAFF. CDR3 sequence (DNA): TGTGCCAGCAGCTTAGATTCCCCCAGGGCCACTGAAGCTTTCTTT. The variable domain in full, with the rest retrieved from reference TRBV7-2 and TRBJ1-1, is GAGVSQSPSNKVTEKGKDVELRCDPISGHTALYWYRQSLGQGLEFLIYFQGNSAPDKSGLPSDRFSAERTGGSVSTLTIQRTQQEDSAVYLCASSLDSPRATEAFFGQGTRLTVV.